Below, 8 T cell receptor beta chains from the same sample are listed, as sequenced in a study of T cells in Graves' hyperthyroidism and ophthalmopathy. Amplified TCR beta CDR3 regions derived from RNA transcripts. The primer set for the first-round RT-PCR of the TCR CDR3 was HTBI. TCRdb recomputed calls from the multiplex PCR reads with MiXCR, one row per CDR3 protein. The profile shows under 350,000 distinct CDR3 sequences, approximately 17% of them singletons. What was sequenced was blood. The receptors were gathered from a woman in her sixties with Graves' ophthalmopathy.

This clonotype was seen ten or more times. The chain employs TRBV12-3 or TRBV12-4 and TRBJ2-7, with a weak D call TRBD1 (5 bases). V lost 5 bases and J lost 2, with 10 bases in between. The CDR3 runs to 13 residues. In DNA form, the CDR3 reads TGTGCCAGCAGTAACAGACAGACCTACGAGCAGTACTTC. This sequence encodes CASSNRQTYEQYF.

This clonotype was picked up a small number of times. This chain uses TRBV12-3 or TRBV12-4 with TRBJ2-1, with D hard to call. Trimming pared 6 bases from V and 10 bases from J, leaving 10 bases between. The CDR3 contains 11 residues. CDR3 sequence reads: CASRSGWEQFF. The CDR3 DNA is TGTGCCAGCAGATCCGGGTGGGAGCAGTTCTTC.

This clonotype appeared a few times. The gene calls are TRBV5-1 and TRBJ1-1, with TRBD1 matching over 7 bases. The J segment lost 7 bases and the V segment lost 4 bases, leaving 13 bases of the junction unmatched. The germline V gene encodes CDR1 SGHRS and CDR2 YFSETQ. The CDR3 has 15 residues. CDR3 protein: CASSPSTGYAIEAFF. The CDR3 nucleotides are TGCGCCAGCAGCCCCTCGACAGGGTACGCTATTGAAGCTTTCTTT.

This clonotype was recorded at least ten times. The V and J genes are TRBV5-1 and TRBJ2-1, with no clear D. Trimming shortened V by 4 bases and J by 0 bases, and 11 bases separated the two germline ends. This CDR3 has 15 residues. Germline V gene lookup returns CDR1 SGHRS and CDR2 YFSETQ. The CDR3 is CASSVLDASYNEQFF. The CDR3 DNA sequence: TGCGCCAGCAGCGTCCTGGACGCCTCCTACAATGAGCAGTTCTTC.

This clonotype was found many times. This chain connects TRBV2 to TRBJ1-6, with 8 bases matching TRBD1. The CDR3 contains 14 residues. Germline CDR1 and CDR2: SNHLY and FYNNEI. V trimming: 6 bases; J trimming: 10 bases; junction bases outside the gene matches: 8. The CDR3 DNA follows: TGTGCCAGCAGATTGACAGGGGAGGTGTCACCCCTCCACTTT. This gives the protein CASRLTGEVSPLHF.

There are a few counts of this clonotype. This rearrangement joins TRBV7-2 to TRBJ2-6; D gene uncertain. CDR3 length: 15 residues. V lost 4 bases and J lost 0, with 7 bases in between. Germline V gene data show CDR1 as SGHTA and CDR2 as FQGNSA. For the CDR3, the DNA is TGTGCCAGCAGCTCCGCCCTCTCTGGGGCCAACGTCCTGACTTTC. The encoded protein is CASSSALSGANVLTF.

This clonotype occurred many times. This sequence joins TRBV12-3 or TRBV12-4 and TRBJ1-1; D is uncertain. The CDR3 contains 13 residues. With 2 bases removed from V and 1 base from J, the gap between germline ends came to 5 bases. In DNA form, the CDR3 reads TGTGCCAGCAGTTTACGGGAGAACACTGAAGCTTTCTTT. It specifies CASSLRENTEAFF.

This clonotype appeared many times. This rearrangement joins TRBV11-2 to TRBJ1-2; D is uncertain. The CDR3 extends over 12 amino acids. Germline V gives CDR1 SGHAT, CDR2 FQNNGV. Trimming shortened V by 4 bases and J by 2 bases, and 5 bases separated the two germline ends. Here the CDR3 DNA reads TGTGCCAGCAGCTCGGGCAACTATGGCTACACCTTC. Translated, it gives CASSSGNYGYTF.